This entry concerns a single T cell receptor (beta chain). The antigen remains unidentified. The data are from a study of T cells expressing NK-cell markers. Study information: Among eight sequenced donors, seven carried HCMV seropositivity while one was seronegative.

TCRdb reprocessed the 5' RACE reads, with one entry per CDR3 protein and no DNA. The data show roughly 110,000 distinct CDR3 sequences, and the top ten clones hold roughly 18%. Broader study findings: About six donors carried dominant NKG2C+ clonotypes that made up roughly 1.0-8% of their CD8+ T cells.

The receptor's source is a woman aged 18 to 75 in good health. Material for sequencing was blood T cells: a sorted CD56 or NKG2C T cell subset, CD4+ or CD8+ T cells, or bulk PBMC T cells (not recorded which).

The CDR3 protein is CASSQRAGELNTGELFF. V and J are TRBV14 and TRBJ2-2; the TCRdb D gene call, TRBD2, has no DNA to confirm it. The V gene's germline CDR1 is SGHDN and CDR2 FVKESK. This CDR3 is 17 amino acids long. The variable domain in full, with the rest retrieved from reference TRBV14 and TRBJ2-2, is EAGVTQFPSHSVIEKGQTVTLRCDPISGHDNLYWYRRVMGKEIKFLLHFVKESKQDESGMPNNRFLAERTGGTYSTLKVQPAELEDSGVYFCASSQRAGELNTGELFFGEGSRLTVL.